This TCR beta chain comes out of a study of CD8 T cells in ankylosing spondylitis. Study-wide findings and caveats: Among TCR beta sequences, a motif of under 10 highly homologous variants appeared characteristic of ankylosing spondylitis blood. Disease-associated clonotypes exhibited CD8+ identity and were relatively infrequent in peripheral blood.

The germline gives CDR1 SGHRS, CDR2 YFSETQ. This CDR3 is built from 15 residues. Between the trimmed V and J ends, which lost 4 bases and 3 bases, there was a span of 16 bases. 5'-RACE, quantitative and with molecular barcodes, yielded the TCR beta libraries. TCRdb passed the 5' RACE reads through MiXCR, listing each CDR3 protein once. The data show around 450,000 distinct CDR3 sequences, 26% seen once. This clonotype was counted between two and nine times. The antigen is not known. The rearrangement uses TRBV5-1 and TRBJ1-1; the D gene is possibly TRBD1 (6 bases). Sequences were obtained from blood, either unsorted or a sorted T cell fraction (not recorded which). The clonotype originates from a male donor with ankylosing spondylitis. The CDR3 DNA follows: TGCGCCAGCAGCGCGGCGAGGGGGGCGGACACTGAAGCTTTCTTT. Protein product: CASSAARGADTEAFF.